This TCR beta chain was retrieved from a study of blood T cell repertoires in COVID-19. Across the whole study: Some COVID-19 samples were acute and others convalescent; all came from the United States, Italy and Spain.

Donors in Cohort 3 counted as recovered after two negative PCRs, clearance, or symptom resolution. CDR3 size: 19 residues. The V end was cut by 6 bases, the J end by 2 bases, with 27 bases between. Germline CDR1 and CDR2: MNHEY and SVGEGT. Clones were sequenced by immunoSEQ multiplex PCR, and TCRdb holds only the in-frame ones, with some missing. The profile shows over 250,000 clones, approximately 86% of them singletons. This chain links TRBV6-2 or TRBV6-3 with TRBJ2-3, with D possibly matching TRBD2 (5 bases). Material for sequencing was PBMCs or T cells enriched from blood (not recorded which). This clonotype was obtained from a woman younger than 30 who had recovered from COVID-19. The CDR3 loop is CASSQDRVLDLHTTDTQYF. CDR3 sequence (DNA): TGTGCCAGCAGCCAAGACCGAGTACTAGATCTCCATACCACAGATACGCAGTATTTT.